A single sample gave rise to the 17 T cell receptor beta chains below, sequenced in a study of blood T cell repertoires in COVID-19. Using immunoSEQ multiplex PCR, the repertoire was profiled, and TCRdb retains in-frame clones only, with some absent. The sample has fewer than 50,000 clones, 73% seen once; the top ten hold approximately 60%. The sample was peripheral blood. All receptors come from an elderly man with acute or convalescent COVID-19.

The genes are TRBV12-3 or TRBV12-4 and TRBJ2-3, with TRBD2 matching over 12 bases. J lost 7 bases, V lost 6 bases, and 2 bases had no gene match. The CDR3 totals 13 residues. CDR3 sequence: CASSLAGGHTQYF. CDR3 DNA sequence: TGTGCCAGCAGCCTAGCGGGAGGGCATACGCAGTATTTT.

The chain carries TRBV5-1 and TRBJ2-7; TRBD2 might be the D (5 bases). Germline loops: CDR1 SGHRS, CDR2 YFSETQ. With 1 base removed from V and 2 bases from J, the gap between germline ends came to 10 bases. The CDR3 runs to 14 residues. The CDR3: CASSLSGKTYEQYF. Here the CDR3 DNA reads TGCGCCAGCAGCTTGAGCGGCAAGACCTACGAGCAGTACTTC. Together with reference TRBV5-1 and TRBJ2-7, the CDR3 gives the full variable domain: KAGVTQTPRYLIKTRGQQVTLSCSPISGHRSVSWYQQTPGQGLQFLFEYFSETQRNKGNFPGRFSGRQFSNSRSEMNVSTLELGDSALYLCASSLSGKTYEQYFGPGTRLTVT.

V and J are TRBV9 and TRBJ2-2; D is possibly TRBD2 (5 bases). Germline-derived CDR1 and CDR2 are SGDLS and YYNGEE. Trimming stripped 3 bases from V and 1 base from J, with 13 bases between. This CDR3 comprises 16 residues. The DNA for the CDR3 is TGTGCCAGCAGCGGCCAGACTACCCTGAACACCGGGGAGCTGTTTTTT. Translation gives CASSGQTTLNTGELFF.

J is TRBJ2-1 and V is TRBV10-3; 15 nucleotides agree with TRBD2. V lost 1 base and J lost 9; bases outside the gene matches: 1. Germline assignment: CDR1 ENHRY and CDR2 SYGVKD. This CDR3 is built from 15 residues. The CDR3 DNA follows: TGTGCCATCAGTGAGTGGGGACTAGCGGGAGGTGAGCAGTTCTTC. Translating gives CAISEWGLAGGEQFF.

This clone has more than one count but fewer than ten. The chain combines TRBV10-3 with TRBJ2-2, with 7 positions matching TRBD2. With V trimmed by 6 bases and J by 7 bases, 8 bases remained unmatched. The CDR3 loop spans 14 amino acids. CDR1 is ENHRY and CDR2 is SYGVKD in the germline V gene. In nucleotides, the CDR3 is TGTGCCATCAGGGGAAGCGGGACCTTCGGGGAGCTGTTTTTT. Translation gives CAIRGSGTFGELFF.

The chain has TRBV10-2 and TRBJ2-1; maybe TRBD1 (5 bases). Trimming left V 5 bases short and J 4 bases short, with 12 bases between. Germline V CDR1 and CDR2: WSHSY, SAAADI. CDR3 length: 14 residues. CDR3 coding DNA: TGCGCCAGCAGTTCAGGACACTTATACAATGAGCAGTTCTTC. Amino acid sequence: CASSSGHLYNEQFF.

The chain has TRBV5-1 and TRBJ2-2; 9 bases are a match to TRBD2. The CDR3 sequence is 16 residues long. J was trimmed by 6 bases and V by 0 bases; bases with no gene match: 6. CDR1 is SGHRS, CDR2 YFSETQ, per germline. The CDR3 spells CASSLGVAGASGELFF. For the CDR3, the DNA is TGCGCCAGCAGCTTGGGGGTAGCGGGAGCTTCCGGGGAGCTGTTTTTT. Full variable domain (outside the CDR3, taken from reference TRBV5-1 and TRBJ2-2): KAGVTQTPRYLIKTRGQQVTLSCSPISGHRSVSWYQQTPGQGLQFLFEYFSETQRNKGNFPGRFSGRQFSNSRSEMNVSTLELGDSALYLCASSLGVAGASGELFFGEGSRLTVL.

This clone was counted a few times. The chain is built from TRBV30 and TRBJ1-2, with 7 bases lining up with TRBD1. V dropped 5 bases and J dropped 5; count of bases not matched to a gene: 2. The CDR3 has 11 amino acids. Germline V CDR1 and CDR2: GTSNPN, SVGIG (reference sequence). CDR3 sequence: CAWGTVYGYTF. In DNA form, the CDR3 reads TGTGCCTGGGGGACAGTTTATGGCTACACCTTC.

This clone was seen just once. The chain has TRBV18 and TRBJ2-7; the match to TRBD2 covers 11 bases. The CDR3 has 15 amino acids. Germline V gives CDR1 KGHSH, CDR2 LQKENI. V trimming: 3 bases; J trimming: 1 base; junction bases outside the gene matches: 2. The CDR3 sequence is CASSPGLAESYEQYF. Here the CDR3 DNA reads TGTGCCAGCTCACCGGGACTAGCGGAATCCTACGAGCAGTACTTC.

CDR3: CASSYLGLAGEQFF. CDR3 sequence (DNA): TGTGCCAGCAGTTACTTGGGACTGGCGGGTGAGCAGTTCTTC. The chain employs TRBV6-5 and TRBJ2-1; D possibly corresponds to TRBD2 (6 bases). CDR3 length equals 14 residues. Trimming removed 1 base from V and 9 bases from J, with 13 bases in between. Germline CDR1 reads MNHEY; CDR2 reads SVGAGI.

The chain has TRBV9 and TRBJ2-3, with D possibly matching TRBD2 (6 bases). The CDR3 is 15 residues long. The ends were cut back, 0 bases at V and 1 base at J, with 9 bases in the middle. Germline CDR1 is SGDLS and CDR2 is YYNGEE. In nucleotides, the CDR3 is TGTGCCAGCAGCGTAGCATCGGGGGGCACAGATACGCAGTATTTT. Amino acid sequence: CASSVASGGTDTQYF.

V gene TRBV7-8 combines with J gene TRBJ2-3; 7 nucleotides agree with TRBD2. This CDR3 is built from 14 residues. J gave up 6 bases and V 5 bases, and 8 bases lay outside the gene matches. Germline CDR1 reads SGHVS; CDR2 reads FQNEAQ. CDR3 DNA sequence: TGTGCCAGCAGCGTCACTAGCGCTGGGGATACGCAGTATTTT. Encoded protein: CASSVTSAGDTQYF.

V usage is TRBV30 and J usage is TRBJ2-1; D possibly corresponds to TRBD2 (6 bases). CDR3 length equals 13 residues. Germline assignment: CDR1 GTSNPN and CDR2 SVGIG (reference sequence). Trimming pared 1 base from V and 4 bases from J, leaving 8 bases between. CDR3 sequence (DNA): TGTGCCTGGAGTGGCGGGGTGTACAATGAGCAGTTCTTC. Protein product: CAWSGGVYNEQFF.

J is TRBJ1-2 and V is TRBV27, with 9 nucleotides matching TRBD1. Germline V lookup: CDR1 MNHEY, CDR2 SMNVEV (reference sequence). CDR3 length: 11 residues. V trimming: 8 bases; J trimming: 8 bases; junction bases outside the gene matches: 3. CDR3 coding DNA: TGTGCCAGCGGGACAGGGAGGGGCTACACCTTC. Amino acids: CASGTGRGYTF.

The chain carries TRBV4-2 and TRBJ2-7, with D perhaps matching TRBD2 (6 bases). The V gene's germline CDR1 is LGHNA and CDR2 YNFKEQ. The CDR3 extends over 15 amino acids. V was shortened by 0 bases and J by 6 bases, with 15 bases between the two germline ends. The CDR3 bases are TGTGCCAGCAGCCAAGATCAGGCGGGGTCGCGCGAGCAGTACTTC. This translates into CASSQDQAGSREQYF.

The CDR3 region is CASSIRPGAVLAGTSEQYF. The CDR3 DNA reads as TGCGCCAGCAGTATCCGGCCAGGGGCCGTACTAGCGGGAACCAGCGAGCAGTACTTC. This sequence joins TRBV4-1 and TRBJ2-7; TRBD2 agrees at 10 bases. The CDR3 is 19 amino acids. The V gene end was trimmed by 6 bases and the J gene end by 6 bases; junction bases not matched to a gene: 23. Germline V gives CDR1 MGHRA, CDR2 YSYEKL.

The chain joins TRBV4-3 to TRBJ1-2; 11 bases are shared with TRBD1. The CDR3 contains 14 residues. Germline CDR1 LGHNA, CDR2 YSLEER. The V gene end was trimmed by 4 bases and the J gene end by 8 bases; junction bases not matched to a gene: 6. In DNA form, the CDR3 reads TGCGCCAGCAGCCGGGGACAGGGGGGAGGAGGCTACACCTTC. Protein: CASSRGQGGGGYTF.